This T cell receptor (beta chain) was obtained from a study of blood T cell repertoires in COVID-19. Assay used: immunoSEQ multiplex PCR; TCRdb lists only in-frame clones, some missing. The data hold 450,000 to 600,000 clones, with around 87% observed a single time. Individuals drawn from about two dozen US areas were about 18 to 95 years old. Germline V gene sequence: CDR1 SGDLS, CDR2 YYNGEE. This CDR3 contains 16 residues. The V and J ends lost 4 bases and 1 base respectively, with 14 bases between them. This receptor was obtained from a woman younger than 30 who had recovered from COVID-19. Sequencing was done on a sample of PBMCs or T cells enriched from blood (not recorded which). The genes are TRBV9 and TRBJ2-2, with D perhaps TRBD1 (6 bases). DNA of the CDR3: TGTGCCAGCAGCTTAACGGGACACTTGAACACCGGGGAGCTGTTTTTT. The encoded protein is CASSLTGHLNTGELFF.